This T cell receptor beta chain was obtained from a study of blood T cell repertoires in COVID-19. The CDR3 sequence is 14 residues long. Germline loops: CDR1 KGHSH, CDR2 LQKENI. V was trimmed by 6 bases and J by 6 bases, leaving 17 bases between them. The method was immunoSEQ multiplex PCR; TCRdb's version includes in-frame clones alone and lacks a portion of them. Of some 200,000 clones in the sample, 70% to 90% were seen once. The sequence was obtained from a young man with active or convalescent COVID-19. Sequenced material: peripheral blood. This chain connects TRBV18 to TRBJ1-2, with a tentative D call TRBD1 (6 bases). The CDR3: CASSDTGFTHGYTF. CDR3 in DNA: TGTGCCAGCTCGGACACAGGGTTCACCCATGGCTACACCTTC.